This is a list of T cell receptor beta chains from one sample in a study of blood T cell repertoires in COVID-19. Clones were read by immunoSEQ multiplex PCR, and TCRdb kept only the in-frame ones, dropping some. Of approximately 25,000 clones listed, roughly 74% are singletons. Source material: peripheral blood. These TCRs come from a man aged 45-65 years with COVID-19, enrolled during active disease. Both conserved end residues are part of each CDR3.

cdr3_aa,v_call,j_call
CASSLSDNNQPQHF,TRBV11-2,TRBJ1-5
CASLGQGNQPQHF,TRBV2,TRBJ1-5
CASKAGGGDNQPQHF,TRBV6-5,TRBJ1-5
CASSLGRGPDTQYF,TRBV11-2,TRBJ2-3
CASSLRSGGARELFF,TRBV28,TRBJ2-2
CASSPGQGREKLFF,TRBV18,TRBJ1-4
CASSLGQGESAEAFF,TRBV2,TRBJ1-1
CASSLGTGANVLTF,TRBV5-4,TRBJ2-6
CASSLDGGTHGYTF,TRBV11-2,TRBJ1-2
CASSEQGPIEKLFF,TRBV28,TRBJ1-4
CSVEGLGGSGNPIQYF,TRBV29-1,TRBJ2-4